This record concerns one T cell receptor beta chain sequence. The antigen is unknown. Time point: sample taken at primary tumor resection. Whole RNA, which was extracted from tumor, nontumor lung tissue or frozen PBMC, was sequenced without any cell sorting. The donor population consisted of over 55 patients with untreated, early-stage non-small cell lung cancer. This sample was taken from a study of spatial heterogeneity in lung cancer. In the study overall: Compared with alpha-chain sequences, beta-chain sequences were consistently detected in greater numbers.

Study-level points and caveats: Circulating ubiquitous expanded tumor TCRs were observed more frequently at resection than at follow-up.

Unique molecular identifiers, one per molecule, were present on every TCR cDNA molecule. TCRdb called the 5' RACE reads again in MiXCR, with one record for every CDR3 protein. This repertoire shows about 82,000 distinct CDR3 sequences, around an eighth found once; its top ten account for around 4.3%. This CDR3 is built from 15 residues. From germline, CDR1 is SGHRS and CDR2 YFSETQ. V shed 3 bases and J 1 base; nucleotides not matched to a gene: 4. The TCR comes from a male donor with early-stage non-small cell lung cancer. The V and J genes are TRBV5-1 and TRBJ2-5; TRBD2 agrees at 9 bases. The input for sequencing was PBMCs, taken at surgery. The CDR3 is CASSSSSGAQETQYF. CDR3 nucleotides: TGCGCCAGCAGCTCCTCTAGCGGGGCCCAAGAGACCCAGTACTTC.